Here is one T cell receptor (beta chain) with its context. What antigen it recognizes has not been identified. Qualities for individual bases were not recorded, and no much larger clone is one base off. The sample belongs to a study of cytomegalovirus exposure and HLA in healthy donors (dated by TCRdb to 2016 to 2017). Describing the broader study: An earlier analysis of about 560 of the donors reported 276 Gb of sequence data and 90 million to 120 million unique TCR beta sequences obtained from 180 million or so T cells. About 310 gigabases of sequencing data and tens of millions of unique TCR sequences were included in an early release covering about 620 HLA-typed donors. Of the 300 to 500 genotyped donors, 81% were placed in the genetic ancestry cluster associated with self-reported Caucasian donors. The study was designed to test whether signatures of past pathogen exposure could be identified by cataloging public T cell receptors. Using immunosequencing, the study profiled T cell repertoires from around 680 subjects and related those repertoires to cytomegalovirus serostatus. A separate validation cohort of 100 to 150 different subjects was used in addition to the approximately 640-subject first cohort. To predict cytomegalovirus infection status, the study combined high-throughput TCR immunosequencing, statistical association of individual TCRs with disease status, and machine learning. In a later analysis, previously published TCR beta repertoires from roughly 710 donors were re-analyzed and high-resolution HLA genotyping was added so that TCR occurrence patterns could be studied. The later analysis used no new phenotypic data to find candidate immune exposures, relying instead on TCR beta sequences and their occurrence across donors. An earlier analysis of nearly 600 of the donors applied high-throughput TCR beta sequencing to assess whether each TCR beta V gene segment acted as functional or pseudogenic. Donor age, sex, ethnicity and CMV serostatus were compiled together with the repertoire data. A later genetic analysis took genome-wide SNP genotypes for about 55% of the roughly 670 donors and used that subset as a discovery cohort. All discovery cohort repertoires had been generated using a single sequencing platform. HLA typing included class I and class II loci at four-digit resolution. The number of typed donors differed by locus: 629-630 for A, B, C, DRB1 and DQB1; approximately 520 for DQA1; 606 for DPA1; and around 450 for DPB1. Roughly five DR-DQ haplotypes were handled as single units for association and clustering, since linkage in the cohort was strong. Among roughly 370 genotyped donors of the cohort, an average of around 240,000 unique TCR beta nucleotide sequences were sequenced per donor, around 20% of them non-productive.

General study outcomes and caveats: Linkage disequilibrium might explain the correlated functional status among segregating V segments, but an unknown experimental factor could not be excluded. Sequencing depth was assumed to be roughly uniform across donors in the presence/absence analyses, though that assumption may not hold. A few of the identified cytomegalovirus-associated TCR beta chains were confirmed in vitro to be specific for cytomegalovirus antigens. A later analysis associated approximately 17,000 TCR beta sequences with specific HLA alleles at a false discovery rate of 0.05. According to a later genetic analysis, donors in an Asian-associated ancestry cluster had fewer N-insertions in productive TCRs than the roughly 670-donor mean. In a later genetic analysis, a missense DCLRE1C variant was associated with V-gene and J-gene trimming of TCR beta chains, and the association was replicated in an independent cohort. A group of highly shared sequence variants was considered likely to be a technical artifact of the sequencing pipeline. In a later analysis, TCR association rates were found to vary across HLA loci, with the most associated TCRs seen for DRB1 alleles and the fewest for HLA-C alleles. Broadly in line with IMGT annotations, most TCR beta V segments showed up in productive rearrangements about 87% or about 30% of the time in an earlier analysis of some 590 of the donors. Because the 87-base-pair reads could not distinguish some IMGT-functional V segments, including TRBV6-2 and TRBV6-3, those segments were excluded. Only TCR beta chains were sequenced in this cohort, and the absence of alpha or paired-chain data limited detectable features. A further reported finding was that TCR beta sequences accurately predicted the HLA-A and HLA-B alleles for most subjects in the first cohort. The authors suggested that the approach could potentially be extended to other disease states and immunological phenotypes. Over 15 rarely observed V segments, including chromosome 9 orphons, were excluded from the earlier analysis of about 600 of the donors because counts were too low. A later analysis found that HLA-associated TCR beta chains were more clonally expanded and had lower generation probabilities than equally common non-associated chains. A later analysis found that most CMV-associated TCR beta chains appeared HLA-restricted, with HLA associations seemingly driven largely by CMV exposure. Strong co-occurrence of HLA alleles, especially DR and DQ, made assigning TCR associations to individual alleles difficult. The only immune exposure information available for the cohort was CMV serostatus. A total of fewer than 200 TCR beta chains were listed by the study as associated with cytomegalovirus. HLA typing was unavailable for some donors at each locus, so association tests used only the typed subset. Most TCR sequences were observed very rarely across donors, whereas some public TCRs were present in many individuals. Cytomegalovirus status was reported to be diagnosed by the classifier with high specificity and sensitivity in both the original and validation cohorts. A later analysis reported that several top co-occurrence clusters appeared linked to parvovirus B19, influenza, CMV and Epstein-Barr virus.

The cohort was made up of roughly 670 healthy bone marrow donors. At the time of sampling, all cohort members were nominally healthy, though unrecorded immune exposures were likely present. The donor was CMV seronegative and belonged to the group of more than 300 seronegative cohort members. Every donor gave a peripheral blood sample, and the peripheral blood mononuclear cells from that sample were used for TCR beta sequencing. Genomic DNA extraction from the blood cell samples was performed with the Qiagen DNeasy Blood Extraction Kit. The CDR3 covers 12 residues, taking in both the cysteine and the phenylalanine. This entry keeps only the CDR3 DNA: 36 bases, framed from base 1. V and J are truncated by 6 bases and 0 bases respectively, leaving an intervening sequence of 6 bases. For CDR1 and CDR2, the germline V gene lists SNHLY and FYNNEI. The library relied on the immunoSEQ multiplex PCR assay. A mixture of 60 forward primers for TCR Vbeta segments and 13 reverse primers for TCR Jbeta segments was used in the multiplex PCR. A multiplex PCR assay on genomic DNA amplified the CDR3 region of rearranged TCR beta genes. The Illumina HiSeq System was used to sequence the amplified TCR beta libraries as 87-base-pair reads. On the authors' methods: Across the roughly 700 repertoires, a later analysis counted 80 million or so unique TCR beta chains, approximately 10 million of which were shared by at least two donors. Raw reads were error-corrected and collapsed into unique sequences with a nearest-neighbor algorithm that merged closely related sequences to remove PCR and sequencing errors. CDR3 sequences were aligned to IMGT reference sequences to assign V, D and J gene segments. Each retained sequence needed at least a six-nucleotide match to both a V gene segment and a J gene segment. A rearrangement counted as productive if the CDR3 had no stop codons and remained in frame with V and J, and every other rearrangement counted as non-productive. Following IMGT convention, CDR3 was defined as the stretch from the second conserved V-encoded cysteine up to the conserved J-encoded phenylalanine. The earlier analysis of fewer than 750 of the donors excluded sequences that lacked an unambiguous match to a single V gene segment. An earlier analysis of approximately 590 of the donors classified V segments as functional when productive rearrangements were above 56.7% and as segregating when the standard deviation between donors was above 5%. A statistical classification framework was developed to diagnose cytomegalovirus status using the catalog of TCR beta chain sequences. V and J gene assignment, in a later analysis, came from comparing TCR nucleotide sequences with IMGT/GENE-DB human TR gene sequences. Using the TCRdist pipeline, a later analysis assigned CDR3 sequences along with most-parsimonious VDJ recombination scenarios. In a later analysis, every TCR beta chain was defined by the combination of its CDR3 amino acid sequence and its V-gene family, and reads without a unique V-gene family were dropped. To address suspected cross-contamination and a sequencing artifact, a later analysis removed over 500 highly shared, low-generation-probability nucleotide sequences. A later analysis calculated a clonal expansion index for each public chain from normalized within-repertoire ranks of inferred template counts. Generation probabilities in a later analysis came from a VDJ recombination model fitted to out-of-frame rearrangements, and those results were checked against IGoR. Hypergeometric tests were used in a later analysis to score TCR-TCR, TCR-HLA and TCR-CMV co-occurrence, with a repertoire-size bias correction applied to the TCR pairs. In a later analysis, false discovery rates were estimated by permuting HLA or CMV assignments 20 times. In a later analysis, co-occurring TCRs were grouped using DBSCAN, and TCRdist sequence similarity was added for clustering within HLA-allele-positive subsets. Co-occurrence clustering excluded repertoires with fewer than 30,000 or more than 120,000 public chains, plus five with anomalous nucleotide sharing. TCRdb took over this immuneACCESS table, retaining in-frame rearrangements with V and J assigned. Such tables are incomplete; in checked studies, under half of the missing clones stem from an unresolved V gene, and the remainder is unexplained. From that table come the V and J calls and clone size; the DNA was used to work out D and trimming. This sample has 80,000 to 100,000 clones in its table, and around 77% of those were observed once. Of the sample, approximately 3.5% falls within the top ten clones.

The V and J genes are TRBV2 and TRBJ2-7; no D gene is confidently identified. Source material: PBMCs. This receptor was taken from a man between 40 and 49 years old in good health and CMV-seronegative. The base sequence is TGTGCCAGCAGCAGGTTCTCCTACGAGCAGTACTTC. Its translation reads: CASSRFSYEQYF. With the portions outside the CDR3 filled from the reference TRBV2 and TRBJ2-7 genes, the complete variable region becomes EPEVTQTPSHQVTQMGQEVILRCVPISNHLYFYWYRQILGQKVEFLVSFYNNEISEKSEIFDDQFSVERPDGSNFTLKIRSTKLEDSAMYFCASSRFSYEQYFGPGTRLTVT.